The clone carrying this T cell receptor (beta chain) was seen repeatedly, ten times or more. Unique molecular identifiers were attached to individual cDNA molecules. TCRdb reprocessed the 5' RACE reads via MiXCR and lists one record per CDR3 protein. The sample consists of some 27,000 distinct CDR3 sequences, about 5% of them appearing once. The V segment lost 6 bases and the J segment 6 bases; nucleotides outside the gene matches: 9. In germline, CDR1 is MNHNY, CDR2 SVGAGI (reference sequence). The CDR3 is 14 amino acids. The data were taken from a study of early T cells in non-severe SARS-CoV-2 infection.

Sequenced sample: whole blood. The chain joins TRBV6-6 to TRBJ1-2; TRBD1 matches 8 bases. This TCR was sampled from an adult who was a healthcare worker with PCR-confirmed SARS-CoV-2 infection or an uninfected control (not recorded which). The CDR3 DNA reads TGTGCCAGCAGCTACGGACAGGGCGGCGATGGCTACACCTTC. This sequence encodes CASSYGQGGDGYTF.